Below, 24 T cell receptor beta chains from the same sample are listed, as sequenced in a study of blood T cell repertoires in COVID-19. TCRdb's copy holds only in-frame clones and misses some; the assay was immunoSEQ multiplex PCR. The repertoire holds 380,000 or so clones, with approximately 87% as singletons. The sequenced sample was PBMCs or T cells enriched from blood (not recorded which). All receptors derive from a woman aged 25 to 39 with acute COVID-19.

The V gene is TRBV6-5, the J gene TRBJ1-6; 8 bases are a match to TRBD1. The germline gives CDR1 MNHEY, CDR2 SVGAGI. There are 15 residues in the CDR3. With V trimmed by 7 bases and J by 7 bases, 9 bases remained unmatched. The CDR3: CASIQRTGRNSPLHF. As DNA, the CDR3 is TGTGCCAGCATACAAAGGACAGGGAGGAATTCACCCCTCCACTTT.

DNA of the CDR3: TGTGCCAGCAGTTACGACAGGGGGCTAGACACCGGGGAGCTGTTTTTT. This sequence encodes CASSYDRGLDTGELFF. This chain connects TRBV6-5 to TRBJ2-2; 10 bases are a match to TRBD1. Germline CDR1 reads MNHEY; CDR2 reads SVGAGI. The J segment lost 3 bases and the V segment lost 2 bases, leaving 3 bases of the junction unmatched. The CDR3 has 16 residues.

The chain recombines TRBV6-5 with TRBJ2-2; D is ambiguous. This CDR3 region has 13 residues. CDR1 is MNHEY, CDR2 SVGAGI, per germline. V was trimmed by 7 bases and J by 4 bases, leaving 10 bases between them. CDR3 residues: CASIRVGTGELFF. The CDR3 bases are TGTGCCAGCATTCGGGTGGGCACCGGGGAGCTGTTTTTT.

This sequence joins TRBV7-8 and TRBJ2-3; 15 bases agree with TRBD2. With 1 base clipped from V and 5 bases from J, the junction kept 4 bases outside the gene matches. The CDR3 extends over 17 amino acids. Germline CDR1 reads SGHVS; CDR2 reads FQNEAQ. CDR3 DNA sequence: TGTGCCAGCAGCTTAGGGACTAGCGGGGGGGCAGGAGATACGCAGTATTTT. Amino acids: CASSLGTSGGAGDTQYF. The variable domain in full, with the rest retrieved from reference TRBV7-8 and TRBJ2-3, is GAGVSQSPRYKVAKRGQDVALRCDPISGHVSLFWYQQALGQGPEFLTYFQNEAQLDKSGLPSDRFFAERPEGSVSTLKIQRTQQEDSAVYLCASSLGTSGGAGDTQYFGPGTRLTVL.

This clone has only a few counts. The chain combines TRBV7-6 with TRBJ2-1; TRBD2 might be the D (5 bases). V was clipped by 5 bases and J by 0 bases, with 14 bases between them. The CDR3 consists of 16 residues. The V gene's germline CDR1 is SGHVS and CDR2 FNYEAQ. CDR3 sequence: CASSLSGIGSYNEQFF. The DNA of the CDR3 is TGTGCCAGCAGCCTATCGGGGATCGGCTCCTACAATGAGCAGTTCTTC.

The rearrangement uses TRBV19 and TRBJ1-5; possibly TRBD1 for D (5 bases). The CDR3 totals 13 residues. Per germline, CDR1 LNHDA and CDR2 SQIVND (reference sequence). V dropped 10 bases and J dropped 7 bases, with 17 bases sitting between them. In nucleotides, the CDR3 is TGTGCCACGGAGGGGAGCGGGTCCCAGCCCCAGCATTTT. Protein product: CATEGSGSQPQHF.

This clone has a handful of counts. The V and J genes are TRBV6-2 or TRBV6-3 and TRBJ1-5; 11 nucleotides agree with TRBD1. This CDR3 contains 19 residues. Germline V gene data show CDR1 as MNHEY and CDR2 as SVGEGT. V was pared by 6 bases and J by 0 bases, with 13 bases of the junction left unmatched. The CDR3 region is CASSLFRDRGFNSNQPQHF. The CDR3 nucleotides are TGTGCCAGCAGCCTATTCCGGGACAGGGGGTTCAATAGCAATCAGCCCCAGCATTTT.

V usage is TRBV3-1 (or the pseudogene TRBV3-2) and J usage is TRBJ2-7; 9 bases map to TRBD2. Germline trimming cut 1 base from V and 4 bases from J; bases unmatched to any gene: 5. Germline CDR1 reads LGHDT; CDR2 reads YNNKEL (reference sequence). The CDR3 is 15 amino acids. The CDR3 region has the DNA TGTGCCAGCAGCCAAGGTGCTAGCGGGGCTTACGAGCAGTACTTC. It codes for CASSQGASGAYEQYF.

Worth noting for this clone: Other DNA sequences of this sample code for an identical CDR3. The chain employs TRBV7-9 and TRBJ1-1; D might be TRBD1 (6 bases). This CDR3 is built from 13 residues. Trimming took 1 base from V and 5 from J, leaving 8 bases between them. Germline lookup yields CDR1 SEHNR and CDR2 FQNEAQ (reference sequence). The CDR3 DNA reads TGTGCCAGCAGCTTAGAGGGGGGGACTGAAGCTTTCTTT. This translates into CASSLEGGTEAFF.

The chain is built from TRBV7-2 and TRBJ2-7, with TRBD1 identical over 7 bases. J lost 3 bases, V lost 5 bases, and 7 bases had no gene match. The CDR3 is 14 amino acids. Germline V gene lookup returns CDR1 SGHTA and CDR2 FQGNSA. CDR3 DNA sequence: TGTGCCAGCAGCATCCGACAGGGTAACTACGAGCAGTACTTC. Its protein is CASSIRQGNYEQYF. The variable domain in full, with the rest retrieved from reference TRBV7-2 and TRBJ2-7, is GAGVSQSPSNKVTEKGKDVELRCDPISGHTALYWYRQSLGQGLEFLIYFQGNSAPDKSGLPSDRFSAERTGGSVSTLTIQRTQQEDSAVYLCASSIRQGNYEQYFGPGTRLTVT.

The genes are TRBV6-5 and TRBJ2-1; TRBD2 matches 10 bases. Looked up from germline, CDR1 is MNHEY and CDR2 is SVGAGI. With 6 bases clipped from V and 13 bases from J, the junction kept 3 bases outside the gene matches. This CDR3 is built from 11 residues. The CDR3 region has the DNA TGTGCCAGCAGCTCTAGCGGGAGTCAGTTCTTC. Encoded protein: CASSSSGSQFF.

The V call is TRBV28, the J call TRBJ1-2; TRBD1 might be the D (6 bases). Between the trimmed V and J ends, which lost 5 bases and 3 bases, there was a span of 19 bases. There are 16 residues in the CDR3. Looked up from germline, CDR1 is MDHEN and CDR2 is SYDVKM. The CDR3 region has the DNA TGTGCCAGCAGTCCCCTGGGGGGGGCTGGGTACTATGGCTACACCTTC. It is translated as CASSPLGGAGYYGYTF.

The chain joins TRBV10-3 to TRBJ1-2; D remains unclear. Germline CDR1 ENHRY, CDR2 SYGVKD. V shed 4 bases and J shed 2 bases, with 11 bases lying between them. This CDR3 contains 14 residues. CDR3 coding DNA: TGTGCCATCAGTGTGGTCAGATCCAACTATGGCTACACCTTC. Protein sequence: CAISVVRSNYGYTF.

The chain recombines TRBV19 with TRBJ1-6, with 8 nucleotides matching TRBD1. V shed 10 bases and J 0 bases; nucleotides not matched to a gene: 17. Germline V gene sequence: CDR1 LNHDA, CDR2 SQIVND (reference sequence). The CDR3 has 19 residues. CDR3 bases: TGTGCCATTACGACCGGGACAGGTACCAAAAGCTCCTATAATTCACCCCTCCACTTT. It yields the protein CAITTGTGTKSSYNSPLHF.

The chain joins TRBV30 to TRBJ1-4, with 8 bases identical to TRBD1. In germline, CDR1 is GTSNPN, CDR2 SVGIG (reference sequence). V was clipped by 0 bases and J by 7 bases; unmatched bases: 7. This CDR3 comprises 15 residues. The CDR3 spells CAWSVSDRVFEKLFF. The DNA for the CDR3 is TGTGCCTGGAGTGTATCGGACAGGGTGTTTGAAAAACTGTTTTTT.

The V and J genes are TRBV18 and TRBJ2-5; 12 nucleotides line up with TRBD1. Per germline, CDR1 KGHSH and CDR2 LQKENI. Unmatched junction bases numbered 2, after V lost 2 bases and J lost 4 bases. The CDR3 sequence is 15 residues long. The CDR3 coding sequence is TGTGCCAGCTCACCAGGGACAGGGGGCGGAGAGACCCAGTACTTC. It encodes CASSPGTGGGETQYF.

J is TRBJ2-3 and V is TRBV6-4; 8 bases are shared with TRBD1. This CDR3 spans 13 amino acids. J lost 11 bases, V lost 2 bases, and 6 bases had no gene match. Germline CDR1 and CDR2: MRHNA and SNTAGT. The CDR3 loop reads CASSDLWTGQQYF. As DNA, the CDR3 is TGTGCCAGCAGTGACCTTTGGACAGGGCAGCAGTATTTT.

This clone has just one count. The chain carries TRBV4-1 and TRBJ1-5; D is unresolved. V lost 2 bases to trimming and J lost 3 bases, with 17 bases between them. The germline CDR1 and CDR2 sequences are MGHRA and YSYEKL. The CDR3 covers 17 residues. The chain's CDR3 is CASSQYVGGLINQPQHF. The CDR3 DNA is TGCGCCAGCAGCCAATATGTGGGTGGACTGATCAATCAGCCCCAGCATTTT.

This clone was counted a few times. The rearrangement uses TRBV5-1 and TRBJ1-1; unclear D gene. V lost 0 bases, J lost 1 base, and 4 bases lay in between. This CDR3 is built from 13 residues. CDR1 and CDR2 from the germline V gene are SGHRS and YFSETQ. CDR3 sequence (DNA): TGCGCCAGCAGCTTGGAAGCGAACACTGAAGCTTTCTTT. Protein product: CASSLEANTEAFF.

The chain combines TRBV4-1 with TRBJ1-3; D possibly corresponds to TRBD1 (6 bases). CDR3 length equals 15 residues. The V end lost 1 base, the J end lost 4 bases, and 11 bases lay between the germline ends. Germline V gene sequence: CDR1 MGHRA, CDR2 YSYEKL. CDR3: CASSQAGVGGNTIYF. CDR3 nucleotides: TGCGCCAGCAGCCAAGCAGGGGTAGGAGGAAACACCATATATTTT.

This chain joins TRBV28 and TRBJ1-6; D is uncertain. Germline loops: CDR1 MDHEN, CDR2 SYDVKM. V was pared by 6 bases and J by 0 bases, with 9 bases between. The CDR3 is made up of 15 amino acids. CDR3 coding DNA: TGTGCCAGCAGCACGGGGTCCTCCTATAATTCACCCCTCCACTTT. Amino acid sequence: CASSTGSSYNSPLHF. The full variable domain, its missing parts supplied by reference TRBV28 and TRBJ1-6, is DVKVTQSSRYLVKRTGEKVFLECVQDMDHENMFWYRQDPGLGLRLIYFSYDVKMKEKGDIPEGYSVSREKKERFSLILESASTNQTSMYLCASSTGSSYNSPLHFGNGTRLTVT.

The chain carries TRBV6-1 and TRBJ1-5; tentatively, D is TRBD1 (5 bases). The length of the CDR3 is 15 residues. CDR1 is MNHNS and CDR2 is SASEGT in the germline V gene. V shed 0 bases and J shed 6 bases, with 12 bases lying between them. The CDR3 sequence: CASSEAGLGGQPQHF. CDR3 in DNA: TGTGCCAGCAGTGAAGCGGGGCTGGGTGGTCAGCCCCAGCATTTT.

The V call is TRBV18, the J call TRBJ1-3; D not certain. V lost 6 bases to trimming and J lost 0 bases, with 15 bases between them. Germline V gene sequence: CDR1 KGHSH, CDR2 LQKENI. The CDR3 runs 16 residues. The CDR3 sequence is CASSQAYGDSGNTIYF. CDR3 coding DNA: TGTGCCAGCTCTCAGGCCTACGGGGACTCTGGAAACACCATATATTTT.

V and J are TRBV5-1 and TRBJ2-3, with a possible D match to TRBD1 (6 bases). The CDR3 is 15 amino acids. V was cut by 0 bases and J by 2 bases, with 10 bases left in between. Germline V gene data show CDR1 as SGHRS and CDR2 as YFSETQ. For the CDR3, the DNA is TGCGCCAGCAGCTTGGAACAGGGAAACACAGATACGCAGTATTTT. It encodes CASSLEQGNTDTQYF.